Following are 18 T cell receptor beta chains from one sample sequenced in a study of blood T cell repertoires in COVID-19. Profiled with immunoSEQ multiplex PCR; TCRdb holds only in-frame clones, not every one. The profile shows about 220,000 clones, under 90% of them singletons. What was sequenced was PBMCs or T cells enriched from blood (not recorded which). These receptors all come from an older woman who had recovered from COVID-19.

In the case of this clone: Other DNA sequences in this specimen translate into the identical CDR3. The rearrangement joins TRBV20-1 to TRBJ1-2; D may be TRBD1 (5 bases). Germline V gene data show CDR1 as DFQATT and CDR2 as SNEGSKA (reference sequence). CDR3 length equals 13 residues. V lost 3 bases and J 3 bases, leaving 11 bases between the germline ends. The CDR3 DNA follows: TGCAGTGCTAGTTCGCGGGGGGACTATGGCTACACCTTC. Amino acid sequence: CSASSRGDYGYTF.

The chain employs TRBV6-5 and TRBJ1-1, with a possible D match to TRBD1 (6 bases). The V and J ends lost 0 bases and 2 bases respectively, with 13 bases between them. This CDR3 comprises 16 residues. Germline V gives CDR1 MNHEY, CDR2 SVGAGI. The CDR3 protein is CASSYSRTAINTEAFF. CDR3 DNA sequence: TGTGCCAGCAGTTACTCAAGGACAGCGATTAACACTGAAGCTTTCTTT.

The chain employs TRBV4-2 and TRBJ1-1, with D possibly TRBD1 on 6 matching bases. The CDR3 is 14 amino acids. Deletions cut 2 bases from V and 1 base from J, with 8 bases between. Germline-derived CDR1 and CDR2 are LGHNA and YNFKEQ. CDR3 region: CASSQIGGNTEAFF. CDR3 nucleotides: TGTGCCAGCAGCCAAATAGGGGGGAACACTGAAGCTTTCTTT.

J is TRBJ1-2 and V is TRBV3-1 (or the pseudogene TRBV3-2); no clear D gene. This CDR3 comprises 14 residues. The germline V and J ends were trimmed by 1 base and 3 bases, with 9 bases remaining between them. Germline V gives CDR1 LGHDT, CDR2 YNNKEL (reference sequence). The CDR3, as DNA: TGTGCCAGCAGCCAAGTTGTCTCCGACTATGGCTACACCTTC. It specifies CASSQVVSDYGYTF.

This chain joins TRBV7-9 and TRBJ1-1; no reliable D call. The CDR3 totals 13 residues. Germline CDR1 reads SEHNR; CDR2 reads FQNEAQ (reference sequence). Between the trimmed V and J ends, which lost 2 bases and 3 bases, there was a span of 7 bases. CDR3 sequence reads: CASSLNGYTEAFF. The CDR3 nucleotides are TGTGCCAGCAGCTTAAACGGGTACACTGAAGCTTTCTTT.

The chain links TRBV11-2 to TRBJ1-1; TRBD1 agrees at 8 bases. CDR3 length equals 14 residues. V lost 5 bases and J lost 2; bases outside the gene matches: 4. The V gene's germline CDR1 is SGHAT and CDR2 FQNNGV. The CDR3 loop reads CASSADRENTEAFF. The CDR3 DNA follows: TGTGCCAGCAGCGCGGACAGGGAAAACACTGAAGCTTTCTTT.

V and J are TRBV3-1 (or the pseudogene TRBV3-2) and TRBJ2-5; 12 nucleotides align to TRBD1. From germline, CDR1 is LGHDT and CDR2 YNNKEL (reference sequence). The CDR3 is made up of 17 amino acids. V gave up 1 base and J gave up 3 bases; unmatched junction bases: 6. The CDR3 here is CASSQALGQGAEETQYF. In nucleotides, the CDR3 is TGTGCCAGCAGCCAAGCCCTGGGACAGGGGGCGGAAGAGACCCAGTACTTC.

V usage is TRBV12-3 or TRBV12-4 and J usage is TRBJ2-1, with unresolved D. V dropped 5 bases and J dropped 9 bases, with 14 bases sitting between them. The CDR3 extends over 13 amino acids. For the CDR3, the DNA is TGTGCCAGCAGTGCCCTCCTAGTCGTTGAGCAGTTCTTC. The encoded protein is CASSALLVVEQFF.

V gene TRBV5-1 combines with J gene TRBJ1-3, with 9 bases identical to TRBD1. The V gene end was trimmed by 0 bases and the J gene end by 6 bases; junction bases not matched to a gene: 1. Germline V gene sequence: CDR1 SGHRS, CDR2 YFSETQ. This CDR3 has 14 amino acids. The CDR3 spells CASSLGTGENTIYF. CDR3 nucleotide sequence: TGCGCCAGCAGCTTGGGGACAGGGGAAAACACCATATATTTT.

The V gene is TRBV11-2, the J gene TRBJ2-1; tentatively, D is TRBD2 (5 bases). Per the germline V gene, CDR1 is SGHAT and CDR2 is FQNNGV. This CDR3 is 16 amino acids long. V lost 6 bases to trimming and J lost 11 bases, with 26 bases between them. The CDR3 nucleotides read TGTGCCAGCAGTCATAACTGGATCGGGATACGCGATCAGCAGTTCTTC. Translated, it gives CASSHNWIGIRDQQFF.

This rearrangement joins TRBV25-1 to TRBJ2-7; D is perhaps TRBD1 (5 bases). With 6 bases removed from V and 0 bases from J, the gap between germline ends came to 12 bases. The CDR3 contains 14 residues. From germline, CDR1 is MGHDK and CDR2 SYGVNS. Written as DNA, the CDR3 is TGTGCCAGCAGGCCCCAGGGAAGCTCCTACGAGCAGTACTTC. This gives the protein CASRPQGSSYEQYF.

The chain couples TRBV7-8 to TRBJ1-3, with no clear D. CDR1 and CDR2 (germline): SGHVS, FQNEAQ. V was clipped by 1 base and J by 0 bases, with 7 bases between them. The CDR3 is 15 residues long. The CDR3 DNA follows: TGTGCCAGCAGCTTAGAACGGTTCTCTGGAAACACCATATATTTT. Translation gives CASSLERFSGNTIYF. Full variable domain (remainder filled in from reference TRBV7-8 and TRBJ1-3): GAGVSQSPRYKVAKRGQDVALRCDPISGHVSLFWYQQALGQGPEFLTYFQNEAQLDKSGLPSDRFFAERPEGSVSTLKIQRTQQEDSAVYLCASSLERFSGNTIYFGEGSWLTVV.

V and J are TRBV5-1 and TRBJ2-2; 7 bases line up with TRBD1. The CDR3 extends over 15 amino acids. V was pared by 5 bases and J by 5 bases, with 9 bases of the junction left unmatched. CDR1 and CDR2 from the germline V gene are SGHRS and YFSETQ. CDR3 amino acids: CASRTGTVITGELFF. In DNA, the CDR3 is TGCGCCAGCAGAACCGGGACAGTGATTACCGGGGAGCTGTTTTTT.

V and J are TRBV7-3 and TRBJ2-1, with 8 bases aligning to TRBD2. Germline CDR1 is SGHTA and CDR2 is FQGTGA. This CDR3 has 16 residues. With V trimmed by 6 bases and J by 0 bases, 7 bases remained unmatched. The DNA of the CDR3 is TGTGCCAGCAGACTTAGCGGGGCCAGCTCCTACAATGAGCAGTTCTTC. Encoded protein: CASRLSGASSYNEQFF.

The chain combines TRBV5-6 with TRBJ1-4; D remains ambiguous. V shed 1 base and J shed 7 bases, with 11 bases lying between them. This CDR3 has 14 residues. Germline V gives CDR1 SGHDT, CDR2 YYEEEE. The CDR3 DNA reads TGTGCCAGCAGCTTGCTGGAGTTCGGTGAAAAACTGTTTTTT. It yields the protein CASSLLEFGEKLFF.

The chain links TRBV18 to TRBJ1-2, with D uncertain. Trimming cost V 5 bases and J 5 bases, with 12 bases left between them. The germline V gene encodes CDR1 KGHSH and CDR2 LQKENI. The CDR3 runs to 13 residues. CDR3 sequence: CASSDPRSYGYTF. As DNA, the CDR3 is TGTGCCAGCTCAGACCCCAGGTCTTATGGCTACACCTTC.

A few counts support this clone. J is TRBJ2-1 and V is TRBV5-1; the match to TRBD2 covers 14 bases. V gave up 4 bases and J gave up 1 base; unmatched junction bases: 13. CDR3 size: 20 residues. Germline CDR1 is SGHRS and CDR2 is YFSETQ. CDR3 region: CASSVRAGTSGSRSYNEQFF. The CDR3 DNA follows: TGCGCCAGCAGCGTCCGAGCCGGGACTAGCGGGAGTCGATCCTACAATGAGCAGTTCTTC.

Written as DNA, the CDR3 is TGTGCCAGCAGCCAAGGGTTTAACCCCAGTGGTTCACCCCTCCACTTT. It is translated as CASSQGFNPSGSPLHF. V and J are TRBV3-1 (or the pseudogene TRBV3-2) and TRBJ1-6, with no clear D. V was trimmed by 1 base and J by 9 bases, leaving 16 bases between them. The CDR3 runs to 16 residues. Germline lookup yields CDR1 LGHDT and CDR2 YNNKEL (reference sequence).